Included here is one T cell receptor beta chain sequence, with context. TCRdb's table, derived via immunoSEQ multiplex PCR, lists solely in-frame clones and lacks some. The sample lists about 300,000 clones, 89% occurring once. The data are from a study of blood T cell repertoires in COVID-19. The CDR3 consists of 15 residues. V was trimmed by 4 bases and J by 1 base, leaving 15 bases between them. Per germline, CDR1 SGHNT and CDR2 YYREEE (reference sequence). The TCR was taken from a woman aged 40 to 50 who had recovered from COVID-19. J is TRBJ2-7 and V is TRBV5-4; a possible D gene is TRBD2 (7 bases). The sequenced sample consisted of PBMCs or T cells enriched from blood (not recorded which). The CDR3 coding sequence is TGTGCCAGCAGCCGGGGGGCTAGCGAGTCCTACGAGCAGTACTTC. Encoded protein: CASSRGASESYEQYF.